A single sample is the source of the 27 T cell receptor beta chains below, sequenced in a study of cytotoxic CD8 clonotypes in ibrutinib-treated CLL. Produced via immunoSEQ multiplex PCR; TCRdb's table is partial and in-frame only. Among 130,000 or so clones listed, approximately 80% were seen once. Here the sequenced sample was PBMCs, taken after 12 months of ibrutinib treatment. Receptors were obtained from a human donor with chronic lymphocytic leukemia.

The V and J genes are TRBV2 and TRBJ1-5; TRBD1 is a possible D gene (6 bases). The CDR3 consists of 13 residues. The ends were cut back, 6 bases at V and 6 bases at J, with 12 bases in the middle. Per the germline V gene, CDR1 is SNHLY and CDR2 is FYNNEI. Here the CDR3 reads CASRPDSGQPQHF. The CDR3 bases are TGTGCCAGCAGGCCGGACAGCGGTCAGCCCCAGCATTTT.

The chain recombines TRBV28 with TRBJ2-3, with 8 bases aligning to TRBD1. CDR3 length: 17 residues. The germline gives CDR1 MDHEN, CDR2 SYDVKM. Trimming cost V 4 bases and J 2 bases; bases outside gene matches: 11. The CDR3, as DNA: TGTGCCAGCAGTTCCGTCCTACCGGGACAGGCCACAGATACGCAGTATTTT. Translated, it gives CASSSVLPGQATDTQYF.

The gene calls are TRBV2 and TRBJ2-3; 9 bases fit TRBD2. Per germline, CDR1 SNHLY and CDR2 FYNNEI. Trimming at V came to 4 bases and at J to 4 bases, leaving 9 bases not matched to a gene. CDR3 length: 16 amino acids. CDR3 in amino acids: CASSATGLALADTQYF. CDR3 nucleotides: TGTGCCAGCAGTGCCACGGGACTAGCTTTGGCAGATACGCAGTATTTT.

This clone was recorded only once. The chain joins TRBV18 to TRBJ2-3, with D unresolved. The V gene's germline CDR1 is KGHSH and CDR2 LQKENI. The CDR3 consists of 13 residues. V was cut by 6 bases and J by 1 base, with 8 bases left in between. CDR3 in amino acids: CASSATRTDTQYF. The CDR3, as DNA: TGTGCCAGCTCCGCGACCCGCACAGATACGCAGTATTTT.

V usage is TRBV7-8 and J usage is TRBJ2-2, with no clear D. Germline V gives CDR1 SGHVS, CDR2 FQNEAQ. The V end lost 1 base, the J end lost 3 bases, and 6 bases lay between the germline ends. The CDR3 contains 14 residues. The DNA for the CDR3 is TGTGCCAGCAGCTTAGGGGAATACACCGGGGAGCTGTTTTTT. Translated, it gives CASSLGEYTGELFF. The full variable domain, with the rest looked up from reference TRBV7-8 and TRBJ2-2, is GAGVSQSPRYKVAKRGQDVALRCDPISGHVSLFWYQQALGQGPEFLTYFQNEAQLDKSGLPSDRFFAERPEGSVSTLKIQRTQQEDSAVYLCASSLGEYTGELFFGEGSRLTVL.

The V gene is TRBV4-1, the J gene TRBJ2-5, with 7 bases matching TRBD2. Germline trimming cut 3 bases from V and 5 bases from J; bases unmatched to any gene: 15. The germline V gene has CDR1 MGHRA and CDR2 YSYEKL. The CDR3 runs 17 residues. CDR3: CASSHRVTSAISETQYF. The CDR3, as DNA: TGCGCCAGCAGCCACCGAGTTACTAGCGCAATAAGCGAGACCCAGTACTTC.

The CDR3 nucleotides read TGTGCCTGGAGTTTTGGGCTTAGCGGTTACGAGCAGTACTTC. It codes for CAWSFGLSGYEQYF. This chain connects TRBV30 to TRBJ2-5; TRBD2 might be the D (6 bases). The J call is doubtful: the DNA matches TRBJ2-7 better. CDR3 length: 14 residues. Per the germline V gene, CDR1 is GTSNPN and CDR2 is SVGIG (reference sequence).

This chain joins TRBV4-1 and TRBJ2-7, with D perhaps matching TRBD2 (6 bases). CDR3 length: 16 amino acids. CDR1 and CDR2 (germline): MGHRA, YSYEKL. Trimming took off 0 bases at V and 2 bases at J, with 14 bases between the two ends. CDR3 protein: CASSQDLWDSTYEQYF. The CDR3 region has the DNA TGCGCCAGCAGCCAAGATCTTTGGGACTCCACCTACGAGCAGTACTTC.

The V call is TRBV4-1, the J call TRBJ2-7, with a tentative D call TRBD1 (6 bases). This CDR3 is 15 amino acids long. CDR1 and CDR2 (germline): MGHRA, YSYEKL. V lost 0 bases and J lost 4, with 13 bases in between. The CDR3 loop is CASSQDWTAVYEQYF. Here the CDR3 DNA reads TGCGCCAGCAGCCAAGATTGGACAGCGGTATACGAGCAGTACTTC.

The chain has TRBV28 and TRBJ1-1; a possible D gene is TRBD1 (6 bases). This CDR3 is built from 15 residues. The germline CDR1 and CDR2 sequences are MDHEN and SYDVKM. V was cut by 6 bases and J by 0 bases, with 14 bases left in between. CDR3 in amino acids: CASRGALPMNTEAFF. CDR3 nucleotides: TGTGCCAGCAGGGGGGCCCTACCTATGAACACTGAAGCTTTCTTT.

This clone came up once. The chain carries TRBV7-7 and TRBJ1-2; D gene unclear. Germline V gene sequence: CDR1 SSHAT, CDR2 FNYEAQ (reference sequence). This CDR3 has 18 residues. V lost 1 base, J lost 6 bases, and 24 bases lay in between. In nucleotides, the CDR3 is TGTGCCAGCAGCTTAGTTTTGGCTTACGGGCCGGGTTTTAATGGCTACACCTTC. This codes for CASSLVLAYGPGFNGYTF. Using reference TRBV7-7 and TRBJ1-2 for the parts outside the CDR3, the full variable domain is GAGVSQSPRYKVTKRGQDVTLRCDPISSHATLYWYQQALGQGPEFLTYFNYEAQPDKSGLPSDRFSAERPEGSISTLTIQRTEQRDSAMYRCASSLVLAYGPGFNGYTFGSGTRLTVV.

The chain has TRBV10-1 and TRBJ1-4, with TRBD1 matching over 7 bases. The CDR3 contains 18 residues. After removal of 3 bases from V and 3 bases from J, the junction contained 13 bases not matched to a gene. The germline gives CDR1 WNHNN, CDR2 SYGVQD (reference sequence). The CDR3 DNA is TGCGCCAGCAGTGATCAGTCCCAGGGGGAGCTACCTAATGAAAAACTGTTTTTT. Its translation is CASSDQSQGELPNEKLFF.

The chain is built from TRBV6-5 and TRBJ2-1; TRBD1 agrees at 10 bases. The length of the CDR3 is 15 residues. CDR1 is MNHEY, CDR2 SVGAGI, per germline. V was pared by 6 bases and J by 3 bases, with 5 bases of the junction left unmatched. CDR3 sequence reads: CASRPTGGGYNEQFF. CDR3 DNA sequence: TGTGCCAGCAGGCCGACAGGGGGCGGCTACAATGAGCAGTTCTTC.

The chain couples TRBV27 to TRBJ2-3; D is perhaps TRBD2 (6 bases). CDR3 size: 15 residues. Between the trimmed V and J ends, which lost 0 bases and 4 bases, there was a span of 11 bases. CDR1 is MNHEY and CDR2 is SMNVEV in the germline V gene (reference sequence). Here the CDR3 DNA reads TGTGCCAGCAGTTTATCTAGCGGTTTCGCAGATACGCAGTATTTT. Its translation is CASSLSSGFADTQYF.

The chain has TRBV7-2 and TRBJ2-7; TRBD1 agrees at 9 bases. V was clipped by 1 base and J by 3 bases; unmatched bases: 4. There are 15 residues in the CDR3. Germline loops: CDR1 SGHTA, CDR2 FQGNSA. DNA for the CDR3: TGTGCCAGCAGCTTAGAGGACAGGGGATACTACGAGCAGTACTTC. Translating gives CASSLEDRGYYEQYF. Together with reference TRBV7-2 and TRBJ2-7, the CDR3 gives the full variable domain: GAGVSQSPSNKVTEKGKDVELRCDPISGHTALYWYRQSLGQGLEFLIYFQGNSAPDKSGLPSDRFSAERTGGSVSTLTIQRTQQEDSAVYLCASSLEDRGYYEQYFGPGTRLTVT.

This chain joins TRBV19 and TRBJ2-3; tentatively, D is TRBD2 (5 bases). Germline V CDR1 and CDR2: LNHDA, SQIVND (reference sequence). This CDR3 has 16 residues. V shed 1 base and J shed 3 bases, with 14 bases lying between them. The CDR3 nucleotides read TGTGCCAGTAGTATAGCTCCGACGGGCGGGACAGATACGCAGTATTTT. Translating gives CASSIAPTGGTDTQYF.

This sequence joins TRBV29-1 and TRBJ2-7; D gene uncertain. The CDR3 covers 16 residues. Germline lookup yields CDR1 SQVTM and CDR2 ANQGSEA. V was pared by 2 bases and J by 2 bases, with 19 bases between. The CDR3 sequence: CSVELTDIGTAYEQYF. DNA for the CDR3: TGCAGCGTTGAATTGACTGACATCGGCACGGCCTACGAGCAGTACTTC.

This chain links TRBV28 with TRBJ2-1; D unresolved. This CDR3 comprises 16 residues. Trimming removed 3 bases at V and 2 bases at J, with 14 bases between. Germline lookup yields CDR1 MDHEN and CDR2 SYDVKM. The CDR3 loop reads CASSFYAPQTYNEQFF. The CDR3 DNA sequence: TGTGCCAGCAGTTTCTATGCCCCCCAAACCTACAATGAGCAGTTCTTC.

CDR3 in DNA: TGTGCCAGCAGCCTAATAGGGACCCAACCTGGTCAGCCCCAGCATTTT. It encodes CASSLIGTQPGQPQHF. V gene TRBV7-2 combines with J gene TRBJ1-5; a possible D gene is TRBD1 (5 bases). This CDR3 has 16 residues. Between the trimmed V and J ends, which lost 5 bases and 6 bases, there was a span of 20 bases. CDR1 and CDR2 from the germline V gene are SGHTA and FQGNSA. Filled out from reference TRBV7-2 and TRBJ1-5, the complete variable domain reads GAGVSQSPSNKVTEKGKDVELRCDPISGHTALYWYRQSLGQGLEFLIYFQGNSAPDKSGLPSDRFSAERTGGSVSTLTIQRTQQEDSAVYLCASSLIGTQPGQPQHFGDGTRLSIL.

Only one count was recorded for this clone. The rearrangement joins TRBV18 to TRBJ2-7; tentatively, D is TRBD1 or TRBD2 (5 bases each). This CDR3 region has 15 residues. Trimming shortened V by 2 bases and J by 3 bases, and 14 bases separated the two germline ends. Germline V lookup: CDR1 KGHSH, CDR2 LQKENI. For the CDR3, the DNA is TGTGCCAGCTCACCATATGGGGACGGCGTCTACGAGCAGTACTTC. Encoded protein: CASSPYGDGVYEQYF.

The chain combines TRBV25-1 with TRBJ2-5; 7 nucleotides match TRBD1. CDR1 is MGHDK and CDR2 is SYGVNS in the germline V gene. The length of the CDR3 is 15 residues. J gave up 5 bases and V 2 bases, and 8 bases lay outside the gene matches. The chain's CDR3 is CASSELTGVGETQYF. The CDR3 DNA follows: TGTGCCAGCAGTGAACTAACAGGGGTCGGGGAGACCCAGTACTTC.

The chain employs TRBV5-1 and TRBJ2-2, with TRBD2 matching over 9 bases. The V gene end was trimmed by 1 base and the J gene end by 1 base; junction bases not matched to a gene: 2. CDR1 and CDR2 from the germline V gene are SGHRS and YFSETQ. The CDR3 is made up of 16 amino acids. CDR3 amino acids: CASSLRLAENTGELFF. The CDR3, as DNA: TGCGCCAGCAGCTTGCGACTAGCGGAGAACACCGGGGAGCTGTTTTTT.

The genes are TRBV28 and TRBJ2-7; TRBD1 might be the D (6 bases). Trimming stripped 3 bases from V and 6 bases from J, with 15 bases between. CDR1 is MDHEN and CDR2 is SYDVKM in the germline V gene. This CDR3 spans 14 amino acids. This CDR3 reads CASSLGRGRVEQYF. CDR3 nucleotide sequence: TGTGCCAGCAGTTTGGGCAGGGGTAGGGTCGAGCAGTACTTC. Looking up the rest from reference TRBV28 and TRBJ2-7 gives the full variable domain: DVKVTQSSRYLVKRTGEKVFLECVQDMDHENMFWYRQDPGLGLRLIYFSYDVKMKEKGDIPEGYSVSREKKERFSLILESASTNQTSMYLCASSLGRGRVEQYFGPGTRLTVT.

This clone was seen only a few times. This chain links TRBV6-1 with TRBJ2-7, with a weak D call TRBD1 (5 bases). The V end lost 10 bases, the J end lost 0 bases, and 16 bases lay between the germline ends. The germline gives CDR1 MNHNS, CDR2 SASEGT. This CDR3 has 14 amino acids. The CDR3 sequence: CATLLGPLSYEQYF. CDR3 DNA sequence: TGTGCCACCCTTTTGGGGCCCCTCTCCTACGAGCAGTACTTC.

V is TRBV28 and J is TRBJ2-7, with a possible D match to TRBD2 (5 bases). Trimming took off 6 bases at V and 7 bases at J, with 13 bases between the two ends. This CDR3 has 12 amino acids. The V gene's germline CDR1 is MDHEN and CDR2 SYDVKM. As DNA, the CDR3 is TGTGCCAGCAGCATTGGGAAGCGGGAGCAGTACTTC. Encoded protein: CASSIGKREQYF.

The chain combines TRBV10-3 with TRBJ2-3, with 11 bases lining up with TRBD2. This CDR3 region has 15 residues. The ends lost 4 bases at V and 5 bases at J; junction bases unmatched: 5. Germline CDR1 and CDR2: ENHRY and SYGVKD. The DNA of the CDR3 is TGTGCCATCAGTGTTACTAGCGGGAGCGGAGATACGCAGTATTTT. It encodes CAISVTSGSGDTQYF.

V is TRBV6-5 and J is TRBJ2-7; no clear D gene. Trimming removed 10 bases from V and 2 bases from J, with 9 bases in between. The CDR3 covers 11 residues. Germline V gene lookup returns CDR1 MNHEY and CDR2 SVGAGI. CDR3 protein: CATLWTYEQYF. The CDR3 DNA follows: TGTGCCACCCTTTGGACCTACGAGCAGTACTTC.